One and the same sample provided the 23 T cell receptor beta chains below, sequenced in a study of blood T cell repertoires in COVID-19. Libraries were prepared by immunoSEQ multiplex PCR; TCRdb keeps only in-frame clonotypes and omits some of them. Of under 150,000 clones in the sample, 83% are singletons; the top ten hold more than 15%. Input material: PBMCs or T cells enriched from blood (not recorded which). The receptor set was obtained from a young man who had recovered from COVID-19.

This chain joins TRBV6-6 and TRBJ1-1; 7 bases are a match to TRBD1. V gave up 6 bases and J gave up 3 bases; unmatched junction bases: 4. The CDR3 loop spans 13 amino acids. The germline CDR1 and CDR2 sequences are MNHNY and SVGAGI (reference sequence). CDR3 in amino acids: CASRVQGDTEAFF. The CDR3 nucleotides read TGTGCCAGCAGGGTTCAGGGGGACACTGAAGCTTTCTTT.

This chain links TRBV7-9 with TRBJ2-2; perhaps TRBD2 as D (5 bases). The length of the CDR3 is 15 residues. The V gene lost 4 bases and the J gene lost 5 bases, with 14 bases spanning the gap. Germline values: CDR1 SEHNR, CDR2 FQNEAQ (reference sequence). CDR3 residues: CASSSSWTGTGELFF. The CDR3 bases are TGTGCCAGCAGCTCTAGCTGGACGGGGACCGGGGAGCTGTTTTTT.

The V call is TRBV2, the J call TRBJ2-3, with TRBD2 identical over 10 bases. V lost 7 bases to trimming and J lost 0 bases; unmatched junction nucleotides: 4. CDR1 is SNHLY and CDR2 is FYNNEI in the germline V gene. The CDR3 loop spans 15 amino acids. CDR3 in amino acids: CASKLLAGSTDTQYF. Here the CDR3 DNA reads TGTGCCAGCAAACTACTAGCGGGGAGCACAGATACGCAGTATTTT.

V and J are TRBV12-3 or TRBV12-4 and TRBJ1-5, with D unresolved. V lost 2 bases, J lost 6 bases, and 5 bases lay in between. The CDR3 is 12 residues long. CDR3 loop: CASSLRGQPQHF. The CDR3 region has the DNA TGTGCCAGCAGTTTACGGGGTCAGCCCCAGCATTTT.

The chain is built from TRBV7-9 and TRBJ1-1; 7 bases are a match to TRBD1. The CDR3 extends over 14 amino acids. CDR1 is SEHNR and CDR2 is FQNEAQ in the germline V gene (reference sequence). J gave up 3 bases and V 5 bases, and 6 bases lay outside the gene matches. The CDR3 loop is CASSPEQGYTEAFF. CDR3 sequence (DNA): TGTGCCAGCAGCCCCGAACAGGGGTACACTGAAGCTTTCTTT.

The genes are TRBV29-1 and TRBJ1-2; 9 nucleotides match TRBD1. Germline-derived CDR1 and CDR2 are SQVTM and ANQGSEA. V was clipped by 6 bases and J by 5 bases; unmatched bases: 10. The CDR3 has 14 residues. CDR3: CSVPLDRGRYGYTF. DNA of the CDR3: TGCAGCGTCCCCCTGGACAGGGGCAGATATGGCTACACCTTC.

The CDR3 DNA reads as TGTGCCAGCAGAGCCGGGACAGGGCGCACCGGGGAGCTGTTTTTT. It yields the protein CASRAGTGRTGELFF. This rearrangement joins TRBV6-5 to TRBJ2-2, with 9 nucleotides matching TRBD1. From germline, CDR1 is MNHEY and CDR2 SVGAGI. Unmatched junction bases numbered 6, after V lost 6 bases and J lost 4 bases. The CDR3 covers 15 residues.

The chain carries TRBV7-3 and TRBJ2-5; 12 bases agree with TRBD2. Germline V gives CDR1 SGHTA, CDR2 FQGTGA. V lost 5 bases, J lost 5 bases, and 6 bases stayed unmatched. The length of the CDR3 is 15 residues. CDR3 DNA: TGTGCCAGCAGCATTACCGGGACTAGCGGGGAGACCCAGTACTTC. Protein sequence: CASSITGTSGETQYF. Together with reference TRBV7-3 and TRBJ2-5, the CDR3 gives the full variable domain: GAGVSQTPSNKVTEKGKYVELRCDPISGHTALYWYRQSLGQGPEFLIYFQGTGAADDSGLPNDRFFAVRPEGSVSTLKIQRTERGDSAVYLCASSITGTSGETQYFGPGTRLLVL.

J is TRBJ1-1 and V is TRBV18; TRBD1 agrees at 11 bases. The CDR3 is made up of 17 amino acids. Germline V CDR1 and CDR2: KGHSH, LQKENI. Unmatched junction bases numbered 12, after V lost 3 bases and J lost 6 bases. The DNA for the CDR3 is TGTGCCAGCTCACCGTCTGGACAGGGGGCGGTGAGCGCTGAAGCTTTCTTT. It specifies CASSPSGQGAVSAEAFF.

V is TRBV29-1 and J is TRBJ2-5; 12 bases line up with TRBD2. J was trimmed by 5 bases and V by 6 bases; bases with no gene match: 1. This CDR3 is built from 12 residues. From germline, CDR1 is SQVTM and CDR2 ANQGSEA. For the CDR3, the DNA is TGCAGCGTCGGACTAGCGGGGGAGACCCAGTACTTC. Its translation is CSVGLAGETQYF.

The chain is built from TRBV5-1 and TRBJ1-1; TRBD1 matches at 8 bases. CDR1 is SGHRS, CDR2 YFSETQ, per germline. The CDR3 has 15 residues. Trimming removed 0 bases from V and 2 bases from J; junction bases left unmatched: 3. CDR3 nucleotide sequence: TGCGCCAGCAGCTTGGAGCCAGGGGGCAACACTGAAGCTTTCTTT. Residues: CASSLEPGGNTEAFF.

This clone has more than one count but fewer than ten. The J gene is TRBJ1-4, the V gene TRBV19, with D perhaps matching TRBD1 (6 bases). V was clipped by 3 bases and J by 9 bases, with 14 bases between them. Per the germline V gene, CDR1 is LNHDA and CDR2 is SQIVND (reference sequence). This CDR3 comprises 14 residues. Here the CDR3 DNA reads TGTGCCAGTAGTATTGGGGGGGCTGTGAAAAAACTGTTTTTT. Protein: CASSIGGAVKKLFF.

This chain uses TRBV7-8 with TRBJ2-3, with 13 bases identical to TRBD2. CDR3 length: 17 residues. Per the germline V gene, CDR1 is SGHVS and CDR2 is FQNEAQ. The trim removed 0 bases at V and 4 bases at J, leaving 4 bases unmatched. This CDR3 is CASSLAGLAGVSDTQYF. The DNA for the CDR3 is TGTGCCAGCAGCTTAGCTGGACTAGCGGGGGTCTCAGATACGCAGTATTTT.

CDR3 region: CAIRGAGNEQYV. In DNA form, the CDR3 reads TGTGCCATCCGCGGGGCAGGAAACGAGCAGTACGTC. The rearrangement uses TRBV10-3 and TRBJ2-7; possible D gene TRBD2, 6 bases. The germline V gene encodes CDR1 ENHRY and CDR2 SYGVKD. V shed 8 bases and J shed 5 bases, with 13 bases lying between them. This CDR3 has 12 residues.

This clone is a singleton in its sample. The chain couples TRBV4-1 to TRBJ1-1; maybe TRBD1 (5 bases). This CDR3 spans 15 amino acids. Germline V gives CDR1 MGHRA, CDR2 YSYEKL. Between the trimmed V and J ends, which lost 0 bases and 0 bases, there was a span of 8 bases. CDR3 DNA: TGCGCCAGCAGCCAAGACGCGGGGGTGAACACTGAAGCTTTCTTT. As protein: CASSQDAGVNTEAFF.

This clone appeared a single time. This sequence joins TRBV6-1 and TRBJ1-1; a weak D match, TRBD1 (5 bases). Trimming pared 1 base from V and 8 bases from J, leaving 11 bases between. There are 13 residues in the CDR3. Germline loops: CDR1 MNHNS, CDR2 SASEGT. The CDR3 reads CASSEGRDWEAFF. CDR3 nucleotide sequence: TGTGCCAGCAGTGAAGGACGGGACTGGGAAGCTTTCTTT.

This rearrangement joins TRBV14 to TRBJ2-1; tentatively, D is TRBD2 (6 bases). V lost 4 bases, J lost 10 bases, and 11 bases lay in between. This CDR3 contains 12 residues. The germline V gene encodes CDR1 SGHDN and CDR2 FVKESK. The CDR3 DNA reads TGTGCCAGCAGCCTTAGCGGCACCGAGCAGTTCTTC. Protein sequence: CASSLSGTEQFF. The full variable domain, its missing parts supplied by reference TRBV14 and TRBJ2-1, is EAGVTQFPSHSVIEKGQTVTLRCDPISGHDNLYWYRRVMGKEIKFLLHFVKESKQDESGMPNNRFLAERTGGTYSTLKVQPAELEDSGVYFCASSLSGTEQFFGPGTRLTVL.

The V and J genes are TRBV6-5 and TRBJ2-5, with 11 positions matching TRBD1. This CDR3 is built from 14 residues. The V segment lost 7 bases and the J segment 5 bases; nucleotides outside the gene matches: 6. The germline CDR1 and CDR2 sequences are MNHEY and SVGAGI. CDR3 nucleotides: TGTGCCAGCATGGGACAGGGGGGACGGGAGACCCAGTACTTC. Its protein product is CASMGQGGRETQYF.

V gene TRBV5-1 combines with J gene TRBJ2-4, with D perhaps matching TRBD1 (5 bases). The germline CDR1 and CDR2 sequences are SGHRS and YFSETQ. This CDR3 spans 16 amino acids. V was cut by 3 bases and J by 3 bases, with 16 bases left in between. CDR3 DNA sequence: TGCGCCAGCAGCTCAAGCTCCAGGGATGGCAAAAACATTCAGTACTTC. It translates to CASSSSSRDGKNIQYF.

The V call is TRBV6-5, the J call TRBJ2-1; D unresolved. Germline CDR1 reads MNHEY; CDR2 reads SVGAGI. The CDR3 covers 14 residues. The V end was cut by 0 bases, the J end by 9 bases, with 12 bases between. The CDR3 region is CASSYSNGLGEQFF. The CDR3 nucleotides are TGTGCCAGCAGTTACTCGAACGGGTTGGGTGAGCAGTTCTTC.

J is TRBJ1-1 and V is TRBV6-2 or TRBV6-3; TRBD1 aligns across 7 bases. The length of the CDR3 is 13 residues. The V segment lost 2 bases and the J segment 9 bases; nucleotides outside the gene matches: 6. Germline CDR1 and CDR2: MNHEY and SVGEGT. In DNA, the CDR3 is TGTGCCAGCAGTTACGTCCAGGGGGAGCAAGCTTTCTTT. As protein: CASSYVQGEQAFF.

The rearrangement uses TRBV7-9 and TRBJ2-7; TRBD1 matches 7 bases. Germline V gene data show CDR1 as SEHNR and CDR2 as FQNEAQ (reference sequence). The V segment lost 1 base and the J segment 2 bases; nucleotides outside the gene matches: 5. This CDR3 spans 15 amino acids. CDR3 residues: CASSLGQGPTYEQYF. The CDR3 DNA reads TGTGCCAGCAGCTTAGGACAGGGACCCACCTACGAGCAGTACTTC.

This chain uses TRBV5-6 with TRBJ1-1; weak D call: TRBD1 (6 bases). The germline gives CDR1 SGHDT, CDR2 YYEEEE. The CDR3 loop spans 10 amino acids. Trimming pared 5 bases from V and 11 bases from J, leaving 10 bases between. The CDR3 coding sequence is TGTGCCAGCAGTTCAGGGGTTGCTTTCTTT. This encodes CASSSGVAFF.